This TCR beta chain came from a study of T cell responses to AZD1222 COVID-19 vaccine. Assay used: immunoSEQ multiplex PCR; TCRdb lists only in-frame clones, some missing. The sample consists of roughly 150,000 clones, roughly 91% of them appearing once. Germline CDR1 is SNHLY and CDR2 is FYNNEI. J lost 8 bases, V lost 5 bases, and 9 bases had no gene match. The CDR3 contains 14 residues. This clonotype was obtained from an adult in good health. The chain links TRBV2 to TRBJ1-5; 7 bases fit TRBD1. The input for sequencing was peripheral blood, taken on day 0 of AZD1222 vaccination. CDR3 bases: TGTGCCAGCAGTCGGACAGGCTACGAGAAGCCCCAGCATTTT. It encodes CASSRTGYEKPQHF.